This T cell receptor beta chain originates from a study of memory CD8 T cells in hepatitis C reinfection. Method: immunoSEQ multiplex PCR; TCRdb's copy keeps in-frame clones and lacks some. In the table there are 35,000 to 50,000 clones, roughly 90% of which are singletons. The CDR3 is 13 residues long. The germline V gene has CDR1 SEHNR and CDR2 FQNEAQ (reference sequence). V lost 3 bases to trimming and J lost 5 bases, with 7 bases between them. Documented time point: peak reinfection, 3 to 8 weeks after reinfection detection. The sorted cells went straight to TCR sequencing with no prior in vitro expansion. A couple of donors provided sorted CD3+ CD8+ CD45RO- naive CD8 T cells at all three reinfection time points.

This receptor was taken from a man between 18 and 29 years old with hepatitis C virus infection. The sequenced sample consisted of naive CD8+ T cells sorted from blood. The rearrangement joins TRBV7-9 to TRBJ2-2; no definite D call. The chain's CDR3 is CASSLSLTGELFF. Here the CDR3 DNA reads TGTGCCAGCAGCTTGAGTTTAACCGGGGAGCTGTTTTTT. The full variable domain, completed using reference TRBV7-9 and TRBJ2-2, is DTGVSQNPRHKITKRGQNVTFRCDPISEHNRLYWYRQTLGQGPEFLTYFQNEAQLEKSRLLSDRFSAERPKGSFSTLEIQRTEQGDSAMYLCASSLSLTGELFFGEGSRLTVL.